This TCR beta chain was sequenced in a study of identifying expanded T cells in peripheral blood (dated by TCRdb to the late 2010s). Context from the whole study: Technical replicates were generated by sequencing separate aliquots of the same genomic DNA pool, with four replicates compared pairwise.

No immune events such as infections were documented for the healthy donors during the collection period. Time-dependent variance in a beta-binomial model of T-cell clone differential abundance was calibrated using healthy-donor blood repertoires as a training cohort. The training cohort comprised roughly 10 healthy donors, 3 female and 7 male. The donors were between roughly 25 and 64 years old, with an average age of about 47 years. Whole blood, obtained from a commercial supplier, was collected from each healthy donor at three time points spaced about 2 weeks apart. For immunosequencing, genomic DNA was extracted from unsorted whole blood. Study-wide conclusions, independent of this receptor: For all healthy donors, the variance in clone template counts between approximately 2-week samples rose significantly as total template count increased. The beta-binomial model significantly reduced the number of clones called differentially abundant and the false-positive rate across all healthy-donor time intervals. The authors expected that biological variance in healthy repertoires might rise further over much longer intervals, such as months to years. Between technical replicates the binomial model flagged approximately 1.2 differentially abundant clones, whereas over roughly 2 weeks the binomial model flagged about 15 and over approximately four weeks 19 to 20.

Regarding this clone: Which antigen it targets is not known. Nothing much larger sits one base from this clone, and base qualities are not available.

Counted from cysteine to phenylalanine, this CDR3 has 15 amino acids. Only the CDR3 DNA stays, 45 bases, in frame from base 1. Sequences LGHNA (CDR1) and YSLEER (CDR2) are obtained from the germline V gene. V loses 3 bases of germline sequence and J loses 0 bases, and the interval between the two ends is 8 bases. The immunoSEQ Assay, which uses bias-controlled multiplex PCR amplification of genomic DNA, was used to profile TCRbeta CDR3 regions. Per the original workflow: To quantify the absolute abundance of each unique TCRbeta CDR3 region, the sequences were collapsed and filtered. Differential abundance was tested with a binomial (Fisher-equivalent) model and with a beta-binomial model adding time-dependent variance fitted from healthy donors. Any clone with fewer than 5 combined templates was excluded, and a clone was called differentially abundant if its Benjamini-Hochberg FDR was below 0.01. Using the form v = (b*log(k)+a)^2, the beta-binomial variance was modeled as a function of the total template count across the two samples. TCRdb limited this immuneACCESS table to in-frame rearrangements with V and J called. A share of clones is missing; checked studies link under half to unresolved V genes, and the rest is unexplained. V and J calls and clone size are given by that table; D and trimming were obtained from the DNA. This sample lists 70,000 to 100,000 clones; around nine tenths were detected once. The ten top clones hold roughly 20% of the sample.

The chain joins TRBV4-3 to TRBJ1-4, with no D gene named confidently. Sequencing was performed on blood. This clonotype originated in a person aged 18 to 69 in good health. The base sequence is TGCGCCAGCAGCCAGTTACAGACAACTAATGAAAAACTGTTTTTT. The translation is CASSQLQTTNEKLFF.